The 17 T cell receptor beta chains presented below share a single source sample, sequenced in a study of cytomegalovirus exposure and HLA in healthy donors. In the PCR, 60 Vbeta and 13 Jbeta primers were used. Assay used: immunoSEQ multiplex PCR; TCRdb lists only in-frame clones, some missing. There are some 170,000 clones in the sample; around 77% occur only once, and approximately 1.3% lies in the top ten. Sequencing was done on a sample of PBMCs. The receptors derive from a man in his 60s in good health and CMV-seronegative.

The V and J genes are TRBV6-5 and TRBJ2-7; 12 nucleotides match TRBD2. Germline CDR1 is MNHEY and CDR2 is SVGAGI. Germline trimming cut 8 bases from V and 9 bases from J; bases unmatched to any gene: 14. The CDR3 sequence is 15 residues long. CDR3 nucleotides: TGTGCCAGCGCGATGGAGACTAGCGGGAGTACGGCGCAGTACTTC. The encoded protein is CASAMETSGSTAQYF.

The V and J genes are TRBV7-9 and TRBJ1-4; possible D gene TRBD1, 5 bases. The CDR3 consists of 15 residues. The V and J ends lost 1 base and 7 bases respectively, with 13 bases between them. Germline CDR1 reads SEHNR; CDR2 reads FQNEAQ (reference sequence). The CDR3 loop is CASSLGAGFSEKLFF. CDR3 DNA sequence: TGTGCCAGCAGCTTAGGGGCAGGGTTTAGTGAAAAACTGTTTTTT.

For the CDR3, the DNA is TGTGCCAGCAGTGCCTCCGGGACTAGCGGTTACACAGATACGCAGTATTTT. This encodes CASSASGTSGYTDTQYF. The rearrangement uses TRBV2 and TRBJ2-3, with TRBD2 matching over 11 bases. Trimming removed 4 bases from V and 2 bases from J; junction bases left unmatched: 8. Germline values: CDR1 SNHLY, CDR2 FYNNEI. The CDR3 is made up of 17 amino acids.

The chain carries TRBV15 and TRBJ2-3; 9 nucleotides line up with TRBD2. CDR1 is LNHNV, CDR2 YYDKDF, per germline (reference sequence). The CDR3 consists of 16 residues. Trimming cost V 1 base and J 2 bases; bases outside gene matches: 4. The CDR3 nucleotides are TGTGCCACCAGCAGAGGACTAGCGGAGATCACAGATACGCAGTATTTT. The encoded protein is CATSRGLAEITDTQYF.

V is TRBV7-6 and J is TRBJ2-3; the D is unclear. The germline CDR1 and CDR2 sequences are SGHVS and FNYEAQ. Trimming took 5 bases from V and 6 from J, leaving 21 bases between them. This CDR3 contains 16 residues. The CDR3 coding sequence is TGTGCCAGCAGCGTCCGACTCGCCCGGTCATCTGATACGCAGTATTTT. It codes for CASSVRLARSSDTQYF.

This clone occurred once. The chain combines TRBV6-5 with TRBJ2-5; possible D gene TRBD1, 6 bases. This CDR3 comprises 13 residues. Per germline, CDR1 MNHEY and CDR2 SVGAGI. The germline V and J ends were trimmed by 2 bases and 5 bases, with 9 bases remaining between them. The CDR3 DNA reads as TGTGCCAGCAGTTACGGGGGCGGCGAGACCCAGTACTTC. Amino acids: CASSYGGGETQYF.

The chain combines TRBV10-1 with TRBJ2-3, with 12 bases lining up with TRBD1. The V gene's germline CDR1 is WNHNN and CDR2 SYGVQD (reference sequence). The junction had 6 bases not matched to a gene; V was cut back by 5 bases and J by 6 bases. This CDR3 is 15 amino acids long. For the CDR3, the DNA is TGCGCCAGCAGTACCGGGACAGGGGGCCGGGATACGCAGTATTTT. This encodes CASSTGTGGRDTQYF.

The rearrangement joins TRBV6-6 to TRBJ2-2, with no clear D. The CDR3 runs to 15 residues. V lost 0 bases, J lost 0 bases, and 5 bases lay in between. Germline assignment: CDR1 MNHNY and CDR2 SVGAGI (reference sequence). The CDR3 loop is CASSYSQANTGELFF. CDR3 DNA sequence: TGTGCCAGCAGTTACTCCCAGGCGAACACCGGGGAGCTGTTTTTT.

The CDR3 coding sequence is TGTGCCAGCAACAACAGGGACACCTACGAGCAGTACTTC. Translation: CASNNRDTYEQYF. V usage is TRBV7-2 and J usage is TRBJ2-7, with D maybe TRBD1 (6 bases). V gave up 7 bases and J gave up 2 bases, with 12 bases separating them. The germline CDR1 and CDR2 sequences are SGHTA and FQGNSA. This CDR3 has 13 amino acids.

The chain joins TRBV5-4 to TRBJ2-1; 9 positions match TRBD1. Looked up from germline, CDR1 is SGHNT and CDR2 is YYREEE (reference sequence). The CDR3 sequence is 17 residues long. V dropped 3 bases and J dropped 7; count of bases not matched to a gene: 14. CDR3 in DNA: TGTGCCAGCAGCTCCTCAGCGGGACAGGGCGGCTTAAATGAGCAGTTCTTC. It codes for CASSSSAGQGGLNEQFF.

The rearrangement links TRBV7-8 to TRBJ2-1; D is possibly TRBD1 (6 bases). CDR1 SGHVS and CDR2 FQNEAQ come from the germline V gene. V was trimmed by 7 bases and J by 5 bases, leaving 21 bases between them. The CDR3 totals 16 residues. The CDR3, as DNA: TGTGCCAGCATCGGGAACAGGGCCAACCGTCACAATGAGCAGTTCTTC. This sequence encodes CASIGNRANRHNEQFF.

The DNA for the CDR3 is TGTGCCAGCAGTAGCGGGCGGCATGGCAATCAGCCCCAGCATTTT. As protein: CASSSGRHGNQPQHF. The chain is built from TRBV6-5 and TRBJ1-5; D is unclear. The CDR3 extends over 15 amino acids. The germline V and J ends were trimmed by 5 bases and 2 bases, with 13 bases remaining between them. Germline CDR1 is MNHEY and CDR2 is SVGAGI.

The V and J genes are TRBV5-1 and TRBJ2-3, with a tentative D call TRBD2 (5 bases). CDR3 size: 12 residues. Germline V lookup: CDR1 SGHRS, CDR2 YFSETQ. Trimming shortened V by 1 base and J by 5 bases, and 5 bases separated the two germline ends. CDR3 DNA sequence: TGCGCCAGCAGCTTGCGGGAAGATACGCAGTATTTT. Translation gives CASSLREDTQYF.

V usage is TRBV6-1 and J usage is TRBJ2-2; 7 nucleotides line up with TRBD2. Germline lookup yields CDR1 MNHNS and CDR2 SASEGT. Trimming cost V 4 bases and J 4 bases; bases outside gene matches: 9. This CDR3 spans 16 amino acids. CDR3 bases: TGTGCCAGCAGTGCCGCCGGGAGGTTTGGCACCGGGGAGCTGTTTTTT. It is translated as CASSAAGRFGTGELFF.

This clone was counted between two and nine times. CDR3 loop: CASSRVSNTEAFF. CDR3 DNA sequence: TGTGCCAGCAGCCGCGTAAGTAACACTGAAGCTTTCTTT. This sequence joins TRBV7-2 and TRBJ1-1; D gene uncertain. V was clipped by 5 bases and J by 2 bases, with 9 bases between them. The CDR3 runs 13 residues. Germline V gene sequence: CDR1 SGHTA, CDR2 FQGNSA.

The chain combines TRBV6-1 with TRBJ1-1; 8 nucleotides match TRBD1. Trimming cost V 9 bases and J 5 bases; bases outside gene matches: 5. Germline loops: CDR1 MNHNS, CDR2 SASEGT. CDR3 length: 12 amino acids. CDR3 in DNA: TGTGCCAGTTTGGGGGACAGGACTGAAGCTTTCTTT. Protein product: CASLGDRTEAFF.

The chain employs TRBV7-9 and TRBJ2-1; D is ambiguous. Trimming cost V 6 bases and J 0 bases, with 9 bases left between them. Germline loops: CDR1 SEHNR, CDR2 FQNEAQ (reference sequence). This CDR3 is built from 14 residues. The CDR3 sequence: CASSSGLSYNEQFF. The CDR3 nucleotides read TGTGCCAGCAGTTCAGGTCTCTCCTACAATGAGCAGTTCTTC.